The rows below give T cell receptor beta chains drawn from one sample of a study of T cells in localized non-small cell lung cancer. Here immunoSEQ multiplex PCR was the method, and the copy in TCRdb shows in-frame clones only, minus some. Here the sample spans fewer than 45,000 clones, about 88% being singletons. The sample in question was peripheral blood, obtained before any cancer treatment. Every receptor here comes from a woman aged 18-55 years with stage III lung adenocarcinoma. The CDR3 runs from the conserved cysteine through the conserved F or W. A D gene is named only where the DNA matches it firmly. Size is omitted from some rows. Given values are once, few, many or a class for expanded clones.

clone_size	v_call	j_call	d_call	cdr3_aa	cdr3_nt
NA	TRBV6-5	TRBJ2-1	TRBD1	CASTRDSSYNEQFF	TGTGCCAGCACCCGGGACAGCTCCTACAATGAGCAGTTCTTC
few	TRBV2	TRBJ2-5	NA	CASTGPGEGFSETQYF	TGTGCCAGCACCGGGCCCGGGGAAGGGTTTTCTGAGACCCAGTACTTC
NA	TRBV13	TRBJ1-5	NA	CASSLGGGDQPQHF	TGTGCCAGCAGCTTAGGAGGGGGTGATCAGCCCCAGCATTTT
NA	TRBV5-6	TRBJ1-1	NA	CASSFIGGWNTEAFF	TGTGCCAGCAGCTTTATCGGGGGTTGGAACACTGAAGCTTTCTTT
NA	TRBV10-2	TRBJ1-3	NA	CASSESGGAGNTIYF	TGCGCCAGCAGTGAGTCTGGAGGGGCTGGAAACACCATATATTTT
NA	TRBV5-1	TRBJ2-7	NA	CASSLGNQGGYEQYF	TGCGCCAGCAGCTTGGGGAACCAAGGGGGCTACGAGCAGTACTTC
NA	TRBV4-2	TRBJ2-2	NA	CASSSRTSTGELFF	TGTGCCAGCAGCTCCCGGACAAGTACCGGGGAGCTGTTTTTT
NA	TRBV5-4	TRBJ2-6	NA	CASSLALVGSGANVLTF	TGTGCCAGCAGCCTGGCTTTGGTGGGGTCTGGGGCCAACGTCCTGACTTTC
NA	TRBV11-1	TRBJ1-6	NA	CASSLEAGGGVSPLHF	TGTGCCAGCAGCTTAGAGGCCGGCGGAGGGGTTTCACCCCTCCACTTT
NA	TRBV9	TRBJ1-2	NA	CASSSAGDPAF	TGTGCCAGCAGCTCAGCGGGGGACCCAGCTTTC
NA	TRBV5-1	TRBJ1-5	TRBD1	CASSLMTGEGQPQHF	TGCGCCAGCAGCCTAATGACAGGGGAGGGTCAGCCCCAGCATTTT
once	TRBV25-1	TRBJ2-1	NA	CASSESQTGSYNEQFF	TGTGCCAGCAGTGAATCACAGACAGGCTCCTACAATGAGCAGTTCTTC
NA	TRBV5-5	TRBJ1-1	NA	CASSWRDAGTEAFF	TGTGCCAGCAGCTGGAGGGACGCAGGGACTGAAGCTTTCTTT
NA	TRBV2	TRBJ2-5	NA	CASRRISETQYF	TGTGCCAGCAGAAGAATCTCAGAGACCCAGTACTTC
NA	TRBV19	TRBJ1-1	NA	CASSIGGLNTEAFF	TGTGCCAGTAGTATCGGTGGGCTGAACACTGAAGCTTTCTTT
NA	TRBV6-5	TRBJ1-4	NA	CASSYRGLGTNEKLFF	TGTGCCAGCAGTTACCGGGGGTTGGGAACTAATGAAAAACTGTTTTTT
NA	TRBV14	TRBJ1-4	NA	CASSRIQGNGEKLFF	TGTGCCAGCAGCCGAATTCAGGGGAACGGCGAAAAACTGTTTTTT
NA	TRBV30	TRBJ1-4	NA	CAWSPYGGGTNEKLFF	TGTGCCTGGAGTCCATATGGGGGGGGAACTAATGAAAAACTGTTTTTT
NA	TRBV14	TRBJ2-5	TRBD1	CASSQVDPFSRGETQYF	TGTGCCAGCAGCCAAGTAGATCCCTTTTCCAGGGGGGAGACCCAGTACTTC
NA	TRBV5-1	TRBJ1-1	NA	CASSLVAGGAEAFF	TGCGCCAGCAGCTTGGTTGCCGGGGGAGCTGAAGCTTTCTTT
NA	TRBV19	TRBJ1-1	TRBD1	CASSSRVGGVITEAFF	TGTGCCAGTAGTTCCCGCGTAGGGGGCGTGATCACTGAAGCTTTCTTT
NA	TRBV7-2	TRBJ1-6	NA	CASSLGSYNSPLHF	TGTGCCAGCAGCTTAGGGAGTTATAATTCACCCCTCCACTTT
NA	TRBV5-1	TRBJ2-1	NA	CASSLVTGYGNEQFF	TGCGCCAGCAGCTTGGTGACAGGCTATGGCAATGAGCAGTTCTTC
NA	TRBV30	TRBJ1-3	NA	CAWRGRQFTGNTIYF	TGTGCCTGGAGGGGTAGACAGTTCACTGGAAACACCATATATTTT
NA	TRBV4-2	TRBJ1-5	NA	CASSLGGGNQPQHF	TGTGCCAGCAGCCTCGGGGGGGGCAATCAGCCCCAGCATTTT
NA	TRBV19	TRBJ2-1	NA	CASSTPGGGSYNEQFF	TGTGCCAGTAGTACCCCAGGGGGGGGCTCCTACAATGAGCAGTTCTTC
NA	TRBV9	TRBJ1-3	NA	CASSVTGDSGNTIYF	TGTGCCAGCAGCGTGACAGGAGACTCTGGAAACACCATATATTTT
NA	TRBV4-1	TRBJ1-6	NA	CASSRTDNYNSPLHF	TGCGCCAGCAGCCGGACTGACAACTATAATTCACCCCTCCACTTT
NA	TRBV11-3	TRBJ2-1	TRBD2	CASSGAGEYNEQFF	TGTGCCAGCAGCGGGGCGGGGGAATACAATGAGCAGTTCTTC
NA	TRBV11-2	TRBJ1-1	NA	CASSLGRLSVAFF	TGTGCCAGCAGCTTAGGGAGATTGAGCGTAGCTTTCTTT
NA	TRBV2	TRBJ1-1	NA	CASRATRNTEAFF	TGTGCCAGCAGAGCTACCCGGAACACTGAAGCTTTCTTT
NA	TRBV29-1	TRBJ2-3	NA	CSVIQRHVSTDTQYF	TGCAGCGTTATTCAGAGACACGTAAGCACAGATACGCAGTATTTT
NA	TRBV9	TRBJ2-6	NA	CASSESGANVLTF	TGTGCCAGCAGTGAGTCTGGGGCCAACGTCCTGACTTTC
NA	TRBV6-1	TRBJ2-7	TRBD1	CASSVSGGEYEQYF	TGTGCCAGCAGTGTTTCAGGGGGCGAATACGAGCAGTACTTC
once	TRBV7-8	TRBJ1-5	NA	CASSLAGRSNQPQHF	TGTGCCAGCAGCTTAGCAGGCCGTAGCAATCAGCCCCAGCATTTT
once	TRBV30	TRBJ2-1	NA	CAWSPGNEQFF	TGTGCCTGGAGTCCGGGGAATGAGCAGTTCTTC
few	TRBV6-5	TRBJ1-5	NA	CASSPRGLGGQPQHF	TGTGCCAGCAGCCCCCGGGGCTTAGGAGGGCAGCCCCAGCATTTT
NA	TRBV19	TRBJ1-2	NA	CASSRTSRAGYGYTF	TGTGCCAGTAGCAGGACTTCAAGGGCTGGCTATGGCTACACCTTC
NA	TRBV2	TRBJ1-4	TRBD1	CASSVRTGSEKLFF	TGTGCCAGCAGTGTCAGGACAGGTAGTGAAAAACTGTTTTTT
NA	TRBV5-6	TRBJ1-1	TRBD1	CASSTQGAENTEAFF	TGTGCCAGCAGCACGCAGGGGGCCGAGAACACTGAAGCTTTCTTT
NA	TRBV7-9	TRBJ1-5	NA	CASSLGEASQPQHF	TGTGCCAGCAGCTTAGGCGAGGCCAGTCAGCCCCAGCATTTT
NA	TRBV19	TRBJ1-2	TRBD1	CASSIGRGHGGYTF	TGTGCCAGTAGTATCGGCAGGGGGCACGGAGGCTACACCTTC
NA	TRBV7-8	TRBJ1-5	NA	CASSSRAGGRDQPQHF	TGTGCCAGCAGCTCCCGGGCGGGGGGCCGTGATCAGCCCCAGCATTTT
few	TRBV4-2	TRBJ2-1	NA	CASSQGLTTYNEQFF	TGTGCCAGCAGCCAAGGTTTAACAACCTACAATGAGCAGTTCTTC
NA	TRBV6-1	TRBJ2-5	TRBD2	CASSEAGGGQETQYF	TGTGCCAGCAGTGAAGCGGGGGGGGGCCAAGAGACCCAGTACTTC
NA	TRBV6-4	TRBJ2-1	NA	CASSMEESSYNEQFF	TGTGCCAGCAGTATGGAGGAGAGCTCCTACAATGAGCAGTTCTTC
NA	TRBV6-5	TRBJ1-2	TRBD1	CASSSLRTGRSYGYTF	TGTGCCAGCAGTTCCCTCCGGACAGGCAGGAGCTATGGCTACACCTTC